This TCR beta chain was identified during a study of blood T cells in healthy people across ages. Extracted total RNA amounted to at least 6 micrograms for each sample. Primed by a sample-barcoded 5' primer and a J-beta primer mix, a second PCR proceeded for 7 to 11 cycles. Through a template-switch adaptor with 12 random nucleotides, each cDNA molecule received a tag. TCRdb ran MiXCR on the 5' RACE reads and lists one entry per CDR3 protein. Of roughly 2 million distinct CDR3 sequences listed, about 50% are singletons. Points on this clonotype: As yet, its antigen is unknown.

Study-wide findings and caveats: Long-lived donors exceeded aged donors in naive CD4+ cells and diversity. Considered underestimates were the diversity estimates obtained from one million T cells.

The sample taken for sequencing was blood. The sequence was collected from a woman between 40 and 55 years old in good health.

The CDR3 spells CASSQDGAGTPNYGYTF. The CDR3, as DNA: TGCGCCAGCAGCCAAGATGGGGCGGGCACCCCTAACTATGGCTACACCTTC. This chain links TRBV4-1 with TRBJ1-2, with D maybe TRBD1 (5 bases). V lost 0 bases and J 0 bases, leaving 14 bases between the germline ends. Germline V CDR1 and CDR2: MGHRA, YSYEKL. The CDR3 runs 17 residues.